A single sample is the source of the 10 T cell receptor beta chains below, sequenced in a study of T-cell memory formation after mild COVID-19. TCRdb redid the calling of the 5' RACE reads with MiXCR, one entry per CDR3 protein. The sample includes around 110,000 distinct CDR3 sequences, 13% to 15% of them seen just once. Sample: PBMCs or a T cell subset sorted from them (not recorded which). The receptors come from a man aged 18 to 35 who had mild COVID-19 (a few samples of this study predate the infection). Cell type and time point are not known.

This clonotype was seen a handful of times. This CDR3 is CASSQDGDGEKLFF. For the CDR3, the DNA is TGTGCCAGCAGCCAAGATGGAGACGGCGAAAAACTGTTTTTT. The chain has TRBV4-2 and TRBJ1-4; no clear D. The V end lost 0 bases, the J end lost 8 bases, and 10 bases lay between the germline ends. The CDR3 length is 14 residues. Per germline, CDR1 LGHNA and CDR2 YNFKEQ.

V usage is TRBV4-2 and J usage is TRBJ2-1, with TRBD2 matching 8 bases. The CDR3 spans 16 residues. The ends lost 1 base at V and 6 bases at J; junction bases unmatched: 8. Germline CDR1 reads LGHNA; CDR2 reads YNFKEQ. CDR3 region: CASSQVLAVSGNEQFF. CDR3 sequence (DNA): TGTGCCAGCAGCCAAGTACTAGCGGTTTCCGGCAATGAGCAGTTCTTC.

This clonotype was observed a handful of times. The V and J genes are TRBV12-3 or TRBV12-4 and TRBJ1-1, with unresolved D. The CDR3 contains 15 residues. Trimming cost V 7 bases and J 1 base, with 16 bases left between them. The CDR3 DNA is TGTGCCAGCATCCCGGAGGGTCGAAGGAACACTGAAGCTTTCTTT. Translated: CASIPEGRRNTEAFF.

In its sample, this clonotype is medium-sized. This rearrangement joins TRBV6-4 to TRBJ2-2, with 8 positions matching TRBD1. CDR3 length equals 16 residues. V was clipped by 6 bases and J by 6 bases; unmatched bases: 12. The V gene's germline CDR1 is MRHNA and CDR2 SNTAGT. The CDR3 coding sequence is TGTGCCAGCAGCGAAACCCCCGGACAGGGATCCGGGGAGCTGTTTTTT. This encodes CASSETPGQGSGELFF.

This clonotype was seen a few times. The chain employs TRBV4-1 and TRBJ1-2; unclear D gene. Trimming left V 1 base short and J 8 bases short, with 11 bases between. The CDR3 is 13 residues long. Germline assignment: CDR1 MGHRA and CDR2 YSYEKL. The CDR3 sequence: CASSQGGVNGYTF. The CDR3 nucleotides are TGCGCCAGCAGCCAAGGCGGTGTGAACGGCTACACCTTC.

The CDR3 bases are TGTGCCAGCAGTTTGGGGGGGCGCGGCGCCTACGAGCAGTACTTC. The encoded protein is CASSLGGRGAYEQYF. The gene calls are TRBV12-3 or TRBV12-4 and TRBJ2-7, with D perhaps TRBD2 (7 bases). Deletions cut 3 bases from V and 2 bases from J, with 14 bases between. The CDR3 is 15 residues long.

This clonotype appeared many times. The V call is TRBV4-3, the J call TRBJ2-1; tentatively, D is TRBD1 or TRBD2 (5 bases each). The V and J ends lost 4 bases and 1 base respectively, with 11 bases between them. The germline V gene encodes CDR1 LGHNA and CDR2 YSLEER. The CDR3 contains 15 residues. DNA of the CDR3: TGCGCCAGCAGCCCTGGGACCGCATCCTACAATGAGCAGTTCTTC. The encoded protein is CASSPGTASYNEQFF.

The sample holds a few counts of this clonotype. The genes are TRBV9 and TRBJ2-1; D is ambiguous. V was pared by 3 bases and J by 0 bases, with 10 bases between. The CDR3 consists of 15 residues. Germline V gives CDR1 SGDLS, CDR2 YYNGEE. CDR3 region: CASSAGLLSYNEQFF. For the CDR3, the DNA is TGTGCCAGCAGCGCGGGCTTACTCTCCTACAATGAGCAGTTCTTC. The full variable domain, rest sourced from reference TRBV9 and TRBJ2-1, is DSGVTQTPKHLITATGQRVTLRCSPRSGDLSVYWYQQSLDQGLQFLIQYYNGEERAKGNILERFSAQQFPDLHSELNLSSLELGDSALYFCASSAGLLSYNEQFFGPGTRLTVL.

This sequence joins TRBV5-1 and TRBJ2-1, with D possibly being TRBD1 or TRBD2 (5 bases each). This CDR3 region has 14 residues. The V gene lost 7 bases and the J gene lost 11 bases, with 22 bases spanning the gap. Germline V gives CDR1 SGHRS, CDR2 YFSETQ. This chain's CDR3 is CASEKTPGDLQQFF. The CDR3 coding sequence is TGCGCCAGCGAGAAAACCCCTGGGGACCTCCAGCAGTTCTTC.

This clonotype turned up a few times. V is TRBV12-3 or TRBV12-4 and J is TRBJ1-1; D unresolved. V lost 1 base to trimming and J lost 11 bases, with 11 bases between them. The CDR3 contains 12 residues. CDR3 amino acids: CASSLGAPGAFF. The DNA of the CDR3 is TGTGCCAGCAGTTTAGGAGCTCCGGGGGCTTTCTTT.